The sequence of this T cell receptor (beta chain) was determined in a study of CD8+ T cells in alopecia areata. Study-level points and caveats: While patients received tofacitinib, many expanded lesional clones remained present in scalp and blood.

The germline V gene encodes CDR1 SGHDN and CDR2 FVKESK. The junction had 6 bases not matched to a gene; V was cut back by 5 bases and J by 1 base. The CDR3 contains 15 residues. This clone showed up just a few times. Its target is not known. TCR sequencing used cDNA made by reverse transcription of extracted RNA. Clones were read by immunoSEQ multiplex PCR, and TCRdb kept only the in-frame ones, dropping some. The data contain 200,000 to 250,000 clones, around 65% of them singletons. This sample's treatment: oral pan-JAK inhibitor, 5-10 mg twice daily. A FACSAria was used to sort CD4+ and CD8+ T cells. These cells came from PBMCs.

The specimen was CD4+ T cells sorted from blood, collected at week 4, from a patient treated with tofacitinib. V usage is TRBV14 and J usage is TRBJ2-3; the match to TRBD2 covers 7 bases. This clonotype was sampled from a human donor with alopecia areata. The CDR3 bases are TGTGCCAGCAGCACCCGGGACTATCGCACAGATACGCAGTATTTT. Encoded protein: CASSTRDYRTDTQYF.